The entry below gives a single T cell receptor (beta chain) sequence along with its context. The data were taken from a study of blood T cells in healthy people across ages. Deletions cut 0 bases from V and 1 base from J, with 12 bases between. Germline CDR1 and CDR2: SGDLS and YYNGEE. This CDR3 has 16 amino acids. The use of a sample-barcoded 5' primer and a J-beta primer mix characterized a second PCR of roughly 6 to 11 cycles. TCRdb ran MiXCR on the 5' RACE reads and lists one entry per CDR3 protein. The sample has about a million distinct CDR3 sequences, about 53% seen once. The V and J genes are TRBV9 and TRBJ2-3; D remains ambiguous. The TCR sequence derives from a woman aged 60-75 years in good health. Sample: blood. The CDR3 here is CASSVDPQDGTDTQYF. In nucleotides, the CDR3 is TGTGCCAGCAGCGTAGATCCCCAGGACGGCACAGATACGCAGTATTTT.